The T cell receptor beta chain under discussion was sequenced for a study of T-cell memory formation after mild COVID-19. One entry per CDR3 protein, called by TCRdb with MiXCR from the 5' RACE reads. In the table there are approximately 170,000 distinct CDR3 sequences, 10% to 15% of which are singletons. This clonotype was seen a few times. The ends were cut back, 5 bases at V and 1 base at J, with 14 bases in the middle. CDR3 length: 14 residues. Germline CDR1 and CDR2: SQVTM and ANQGSEA. The clonotype comes from a man between 18 and 35 years old who had mild COVID-19 (a few samples of this study predate the infection). Cell type and time point are not known. Sequencing was carried out using PBMCs or a T cell subset sorted from them (not recorded which). The rearrangement links TRBV29-1 to TRBJ1-2; possible D gene TRBD1, 6 bases. The CDR3 is CSVLDRLVNYGYTF. The DNA for the CDR3 is TGCAGCGTTTTAGACAGGCTTGTTAACTATGGCTACACCTTC.